One and the same sample provided the 19 T cell receptor beta chains below, sequenced in a study of shared clonotypes between healthy human individuals. The assay was immunoSEQ multiplex PCR, and TCRdb's table has in-frame clones only and misses some. The data show 950,000 to 1,200,000 clones, with roughly 80% seen just once and more than 0.85% held by the top ten. Sequenced: memory CD4+ T cells from PBMCs. Subset: CD45RA-negative fraction. The receptors derive from a man aged 18 to 29 in good health. Some clones in this sample may be carry-over from other donors' samples.

This clone was seen only once. V and J are TRBV6-6 and TRBJ1-5, with unresolved D. Germline-derived CDR1 and CDR2 are MNHNY and SVGAGI (reference sequence). Between the trimmed V and J ends, which lost 6 bases and 3 bases, there was a span of 15 bases. The CDR3 has 15 residues. CDR3 protein: CASRYEPGPNQPQHF. Here the CDR3 DNA reads TGTGCCAGCAGATACGAGCCAGGCCCCAATCAGCCCCAGCATTTT.

Only one count was recorded for this clone. A junction boundary mismatches the germline segment, possibly from a read error. The V gene is TRBV15, the J gene TRBJ1-2, with D tentatively TRBD1 (6 bases). Germline CDR1 and CDR2: LNHNV and YYDKDF (reference sequence). The CDR3 runs 15 residues. CDR3 amino acids: CATRRGGGSNYGYTF. CDR3 sequence (DNA): TGTGCCACCAGGAGAGGGGGGGGCTCTAACTATGGCTACACCTTC.

Points on this clone: Other DNA sequences in this specimen translate into the identical CDR3. The chain links TRBV5-1 to TRBJ1-5; D is possibly TRBD1 (5 bases). Germline V gene lookup returns CDR1 SGHRS and CDR2 YFSETQ. CDR3 length equals 13 residues. Trimming removed 2 bases at V and 7 bases at J, with 10 bases between. The CDR3: CASSFEGRQPQHF. The DNA of the CDR3 is TGCGCCAGCAGCTTTGAGGGGAGGCAGCCCCAGCATTTT.

V gene TRBV4-2 combines with J gene TRBJ2-7; 9 nucleotides line up with TRBD2. The CDR3 length is 16 residues. V shed 5 bases and J 2 bases; nucleotides not matched to a gene: 10. Germline CDR1 reads LGHNA; CDR2 reads YNFKEQ. CDR3: CASSAGGRVAAYEQYF. The DNA for the CDR3 is TGTGCCAGCAGCGCCGGCGGGAGGGTCGCGGCCTACGAGCAGTACTTC.

The chain links TRBV28 to TRBJ2-3; TRBD1 aligns across 9 bases. This CDR3 region has 14 residues. Germline CDR1 MDHEN, CDR2 SYDVKM. V was clipped by 8 bases and J by 4 bases; unmatched bases: 7. CDR3 bases: TGTGCCAGCCGCAAGGGGGACAGGGCAGATACGCAGTATTTT. It translates to CASRKGDRADTQYF.

The chain combines TRBV5-4 with TRBJ1-2; D is undetermined. The CDR3 spans 16 residues. Germline lookup yields CDR1 SGHNT and CDR2 YYREEE (reference sequence). V lost 4 bases, J lost 4 bases, and 20 bases lay in between. Here the CDR3 DNA reads TGTGCCAGCAGCCCCGAAAATAGGCAGCCCGGCTATGGCTACACCTTC. This encodes CASSPENRQPGYGYTF.

This clone has ten or more counts. The chain uses TRBV5-1 and TRBJ2-1; D is perhaps TRBD1 (6 bases). CDR1 SGHRS and CDR2 YFSETQ come from the germline V gene. V gave up 4 bases and J gave up 4 bases, with 15 bases separating them. The CDR3 spans 15 residues. CDR3 in DNA: TGCGCCAGCAGCGACCGCGGGCAGGGGTACAATGAGCAGTTCTTC. It codes for CASSDRGQGYNEQFF.

The gene calls are TRBV5-4 and TRBJ1-1, with a possible D match to TRBD1 (5 bases). The CDR3 consists of 15 residues. Germline V gives CDR1 SGHNT, CDR2 YYREEE (reference sequence). Trimming shortened V by 4 bases and J by 4 bases, and 17 bases separated the two germline ends. CDR3 residues: CASSPGLSFSTEAFF. The CDR3, as DNA: TGTGCCAGCAGCCCAGGGTTAAGTTTCTCCACTGAAGCTTTCTTT.

V is TRBV9 and J is TRBJ1-2; possible D gene TRBD1, 6 bases. The length of the CDR3 is 14 residues. Trimming left V 0 bases short and J 4 bases short, with 10 bases between. Germline CDR1 and CDR2: SGDLS and YYNGEE. CDR3 amino acids: CASSVGTVSYGYTF. CDR3 in DNA: TGTGCCAGCAGCGTAGGGACAGTTTCCTATGGCTACACCTTC.

This chain connects TRBV15 to TRBJ2-5; 10 positions match TRBD1. Germline-derived CDR1 and CDR2 are LNHNV and YYDKDF (reference sequence). The CDR3 spans 17 residues. V trimming: 0 bases; J trimming: 1 base; junction bases outside the gene matches: 5. The CDR3 here is CATSRDRTGGVQETQYF. The CDR3 DNA follows: TGTGCCACCAGCAGAGATAGGACAGGGGGAGTCCAAGAGACCCAGTACTTC.

This chain joins TRBV4-2 and TRBJ2-2, with no clear D. Germline loops: CDR1 LGHNA, CDR2 YNFKEQ. Trimming stripped 4 bases from V and 0 bases from J, with 15 bases between. CDR3 length equals 17 residues. The CDR3 coding sequence is TGTGCCAGCAGCCGAACATCCCAATCGTCGAACACCGGGGAGCTGTTTTTT. As protein: CASSRTSQSSNTGELFF.

This clone was recorded a few times. J is TRBJ2-7 and V is TRBV19; D is undetermined. V lost 2 bases and J lost 0, with 11 bases in between. The germline V gene encodes CDR1 LNHDA and CDR2 SQIVND (reference sequence). The CDR3 spans 15 residues. The chain's CDR3 is CASSINSQSSYEQYF. CDR3 DNA sequence: TGTGCCAGTAGTATAAATTCACAGAGCTCCTACGAGCAGTACTTC.

This clone was counted only a few times. The chain is built from TRBV5-5 and TRBJ1-2; 7 nucleotides agree with TRBD1. From germline, CDR1 is SGHKS and CDR2 YYEKEE (reference sequence). The trim removed 6 bases at V and 5 bases at J, leaving 10 bases unmatched. The CDR3 consists of 14 residues. The CDR3 loop is CASTATGAGYGYTF. Here the CDR3 DNA reads TGTGCCAGCACGGCAACAGGGGCGGGTTATGGCTACACCTTC.

The chain employs TRBV4-1 and TRBJ1-4; 8 positions match TRBD1. The CDR3 length is 16 residues. V was pared by 3 bases and J by 7 bases, with 10 bases of the junction left unmatched. The germline V gene encodes CDR1 MGHRA and CDR2 YSYEKL. The CDR3 DNA reads as TGCGCCAGCAGCCAGGACACAGGGGGGTCCGGTGAAAAACTGTTTTTT. This gives the protein CASSQDTGGSGEKLFF.

The chain combines TRBV5-1 with TRBJ2-7, with 10 bases that match TRBD1. Germline V gene lookup returns CDR1 SGHRS and CDR2 YFSETQ. Trimming cost V 2 bases and J 5 bases; bases outside gene matches: 7. The CDR3 has 15 residues. DNA of the CDR3: TGCGCCAGCAGCTTTCCGGGACAGGGGTTCAACGAGCAGTACTTC. Translated: CASSFPGQGFNEQYF.

This chain joins TRBV29-1 and TRBJ2-6; tentatively, D is TRBD1 (5 bases). Trimming cost V 3 bases and J 10 bases, with 10 bases left between them. The germline V gene encodes CDR1 SQVTM and CDR2 ANQGSEA. CDR3 length: 12 amino acids. The CDR3 is CSVEGPPNVLTF. For the CDR3, the DNA is TGCAGCGTTGAGGGGCCGCCGAACGTCCTGACTTTC.

This clone was counted at least ten times. This chain connects TRBV7-3 to TRBJ2-1; 7 nucleotides match TRBD1. The germline CDR1 and CDR2 sequences are SGHTA and FQGTGA. The V and J ends lost 7 bases and 3 bases, in that order; junction bases with no gene match: 9. There are 15 residues in the CDR3. The CDR3 loop reads CASKVTGTDYNEQFF. Here the CDR3 DNA reads TGTGCCAGCAAAGTAACCGGGACAGACTACAATGAGCAGTTCTTC.

V and J are TRBV2 and TRBJ1-2, with no clear D. Per germline, CDR1 SNHLY and CDR2 FYNNEI. The CDR3 spans 15 residues. With 4 bases removed from V and 7 bases from J, the gap between germline ends came to 19 bases. In DNA, the CDR3 is TGTGCCAGCAGTGGTCACAGTGGTAGGTTAGGTGGCTACACCTTC. It encodes CASSGHSGRLGGYTF.

The chain couples TRBV2 to TRBJ2-2; D unresolved. The V gene lost 7 bases and the J gene lost 0 bases, with 9 bases spanning the gap. Per germline, CDR1 SNHLY and CDR2 FYNNEI. The CDR3 sequence is 14 residues long. DNA for the CDR3: TGTGCCAGCAATCAAGGGACGAACACCGGGGAGCTGTTTTTT. This gives the protein CASNQGTNTGELFF.